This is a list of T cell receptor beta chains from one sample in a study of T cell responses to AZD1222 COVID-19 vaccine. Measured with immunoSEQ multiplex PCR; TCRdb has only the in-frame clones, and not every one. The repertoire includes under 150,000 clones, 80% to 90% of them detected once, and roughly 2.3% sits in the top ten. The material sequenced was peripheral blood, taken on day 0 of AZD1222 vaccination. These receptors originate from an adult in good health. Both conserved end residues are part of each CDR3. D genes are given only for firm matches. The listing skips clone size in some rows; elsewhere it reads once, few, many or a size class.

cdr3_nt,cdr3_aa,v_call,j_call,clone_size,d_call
TGTGCCAGCAGCGATGGGGCGAAGGAGACCCAGTACTTC,CASSDGAKETQYF,TRBV9,TRBJ2-5,few,.
TGTGCCAGCAGCTTAGCGGGCGGCTACGAGCAGTACTTC,CASSLAGGYEQYF,TRBV7-2,TRBJ2-7,.,.
TGTGCCACCAGGGAGGGGGGGACGAACACCGGGGAGCTGTTTTTT,CATREGGTNTGELFF,TRBV24-1,TRBJ2-2,.,.
TGTGCCAGCAGCTTAGGAGGGGTCCGGAACACCATATATTTT,CASSLGGVRNTIYF,TRBV7-2,TRBJ1-3,.,.
TGCAGCGTCCCTACCGTAGTAAGCCCCCAGGGTGAGCAGTTCTTC,CSVPTVVSPQGEQFF,TRBV29-1,TRBJ2-1,.,.
TGCAGCGTTGCTGGCAACTGGGAGCAGTACTTC,CSVAGNWEQYF,TRBV29-1,TRBJ2-7,.,.
TGTGCCAGCTCACTCGACTTGGCGGGGACCCAGTACTTC,CASSLDLAGTQYF,TRBV18,TRBJ2-5,.,.
TGTGCCAGCAGCTTGGTAGGGAACGGCTACACCTTC,CASSLVGNGYTF,TRBV5-4,TRBJ1-2,.,.
TGCGCCAGCAGCTTGTCCATTAGCGGGAACTCCTACAATGAGCAGTTCTTC,CASSLSISGNSYNEQFF,TRBV5-1,TRBJ2-1,.,TRBD2
TGTGCCAGCAGTTTCTCCGGGACTAGCTACGAGCAGTACTTC,CASSFSGTSYEQYF,TRBV28,TRBJ2-7,few,TRBD2
TGCGCCAGCAGCTTGGGGAGGACTAGCGGGATGGTCCCACCGGCCGATACGCAGTATTTT,CASSLGRTSGMVPPADTQYF,TRBV5-1,TRBJ2-3,.,TRBD2
TGTGCCAGTAGCTTAGAGGGTTCGGGGGGCCAAGAGACCCAGTACTTC,CASSLEGSGGQETQYF,TRBV19,TRBJ2-5,.,TRBD2
TGCGCCAGCAGTCAATCTTGGTACGAGCAGTACTTC,CASSQSWYEQYF,TRBV23-1,TRBJ2-7,.,.
TGCAGTGCTAGTCCTTCAGTACTAGCGGATGGTCCTAATGAGCAGTTCTTC,CSASPSVLADGPNEQFF,TRBV20-1,TRBJ2-1,.,TRBD2
TGTGCCAGCAGCAAAGCTTCACAGACCAACTATGGCTACACCTTC,CASSKASQTNYGYTF,TRBV21-1,TRBJ1-2,.,.
TGTGCCAGCTCACCGGGGACAGGGGATCAGCCCCAGCATTTT,CASSPGTGDQPQHF,TRBV18,TRBJ1-5,.,TRBD1
TGCGCCAGCAGCGTGGGACTTACCAGAACAGATACGCAGTATTTT,CASSVGLTRTDTQYF,TRBV10-1,TRBJ2-3,.,.
TGTGCCAGCAGCCGACGAACCGGGACGGCGAACACTGAAGCTTTCTTT,CASSRRTGTANTEAFF,TRBV3-1/TRBV3-2,TRBJ1-1,once,.
TGTGCCAGCAGCAGACCCCTGCGGGCCCGGGGACAGGTGATGGACACTGAAGCTTTCTTT,CASSRPLRARGQVMDTEAFF,TRBV7-9,TRBJ1-1,.,TRBD1
TGTGCCAGCAGTGCCGAGGTTAGGACTGAAGCTTTCTTT,CASSAEVRTEAFF,TRBV2,TRBJ1-1,.,.
TGTGCCACCAGTGATTTAGTGGAAGAGACCCAGTACTTC,CATSDLVEETQYF,TRBV24-1,TRBJ2-5,.,.
TGTGCCAGCAGCCAGACAGGGCCATCCTATAATTCACCCCTCCACTTT,CASSQTGPSYNSPLHF,TRBV3-1/TRBV3-2,TRBJ1-6,.,TRBD1
TGCGCCAGCAGCGACGACAGCGGGAGAATCTACAATGAGCAGTTCTTC,CASSDDSGRIYNEQFF,TRBV5-1,TRBJ2-1,.,TRBD2
TGTGCCAGCACCGCACAGGGACGGAGCATAAGTTCACCCCTCCACTTT,CASTAQGRSISSPLHF,TRBV28,TRBJ1-6,.,.
TGTGCCAGCAGCCCTGACAGAGATCAGCCCCAGCATTTT,CASSPDRDQPQHF,TRBV11-2,TRBJ1-5,.,.
TGCAGCGCTGTGCGAGAAGTCTACGAGCAGTACTTC,CSAVREVYEQYF,TRBV29-1,TRBJ2-7,.,.
TGCGCCAGCAGCGAGGTTGGCGGGACGAACACCGGGGAGCTGTTTTTT,CASSEVGGTNTGELFF,TRBV10-1,TRBJ2-2,.,.
TGTGCCAGCAGCGAGGCCTTGGGGACCGGGGAGCTGTTTTTT,CASSEALGTGELFF,TRBV6-4,TRBJ2-2,.,.
TGCGCCAGCAGACGTGCAGGAACAGGGCCATTGGAAGAGTTCTTC,CASRRAGTGPLEEFF,TRBV10-2,TRBJ2-1,.,.
TGCGCCAGCAGCCAAGATGGGGCCTCTAGCTCCTACAATGAGCAGTTCTTC,CASSQDGASSSYNEQFF,TRBV4-1,TRBJ2-1,.,.
TGCGCCAGTCTGGACAGGGCGGGGGAGCAGTTCTTC,CASLDRAGEQFF,TRBV4-1,TRBJ2-1,.,TRBD1
TGTGCCAGCAGAGCGGGTAACTATGGCTACACCTTC,CASRAGNYGYTF,TRBV7-9,TRBJ1-2,.,.
TGTGCCAGTAGTAGGGACAGGGGCATGAACACTGAAGCTTTCTTT,CASSRDRGMNTEAFF,TRBV19,TRBJ1-1,.,TRBD1
TGTGCCAGCAGCTCAGGGGTAGGACCCCTCCACTTT,CASSSGVGPLHF,TRBV25-1,TRBJ1-6,.,.
TGTGCCAGCAGTGAAGGGACTAACTATGGCTACACCTTC,CASSEGTNYGYTF,TRBV25-1,TRBJ1-2,.,.
TGTGCCAGCAGCTTAGTTGGCGGCCCCGGGGAGCTGTTTTTT,CASSLVGGPGELFF,TRBV11-2,TRBJ2-2,.,.
TGTGCCAGCAGCTTGGTGTCCGGACAGGGAGAGGCTTTCTTT,CASSLVSGQGEAFF,TRBV5-6,TRBJ1-1,.,TRBD1
TGTGCCAGCTCACCGCAACAGGCAAATGAGCAGTTCTTC,CASSPQQANEQFF,TRBV18,TRBJ2-1,.,.
TGTGCCAGCAGTCCGCCCACAGGCGGTTTGTATGGCTACACCTTC,CASSPPTGGLYGYTF,TRBV28,TRBJ1-2,.,.
TGTGCAAGTCGCTCCCGGACGGCTTCCTACAATGAGCAGTTCTTC,CASRSRTASYNEQFF,TRBV12-2,TRBJ2-1,.,.
TGTGCCATCACCCCCACTTCCGGGCAGGGCGGTGGTGAAGCTTTCTTT,CAITPTSGQGGGEAFF,TRBV10-3,TRBJ1-1,.,.